This is a list of T cell receptor beta chains from one sample in a study of T cells after yellow fever vaccination. MiXCR, applied by TCRdb to the 5' RACE reads, yields one record per CDR3 protein. The sample has a few hundred thousand distinct CDR3 sequences; 17% are singletons. The material sequenced was PBMCs, taken less than 6 days after the first yellow fever vaccination. The receptors here all came from a man younger than 35 who received the YFV17D yellow fever vaccine. Each CDR3 is given with its conserved first and last residue. Fields, in order: CDR3 protein, CDR3 DNA, J gene, CDR3 length, D gene, V gene, clone size. The D gene is left open where the match is weak. Size tells how often a clone was seen (once, few, many) or the class of an expanded clone, and some rows leave it out.

CDR3: CATRGIRDEQFF; DNA: TGTGCCACCAGGGGGATAAGAGATGAGCAGTTCTTC; J: TRBJ2-1; length: 12; D: TRBD1; V: TRBV2; size: many
CDR3: CASSTAWTGELFF; DNA: TGCGCCAGCAGTACGGCTTGGACCGGGGAGCTGTTTTTT; J: TRBJ2-2; length: 13; D: -; V: TRBV10-1; size: once
CDR3: CASSWDSMNTEAFF; DNA: TGCGCCAGCAGCTGGGACAGCATGAACACTGAAGCTTTCTTT; J: TRBJ1-1; length: 14; D: TRBD1; V: TRBV5-1; size: -
CDR3: CASSPLASGTDTQYF; DNA: TGTGCCAGCAGCCCGTTAGCTAGCGGCACAGATACGCAGTATTTT; J: TRBJ2-3; length: 15; D: -; V: TRBV7-9; size: -
CDR3: CASSFSGVYGYTF; DNA: TGTGCCAGCAGTTTTTCAGGGGTCTATGGCTACACCTTC; J: TRBJ1-2; length: 13; D: -; V: TRBV12-3/TRBV12-4; size: few
CDR3: CASSFSASEETQYF; DNA: TGTGCCAGCTCATTTTCGGCGAGCGAAGAGACCCAGTACTTC; J: TRBJ2-5; length: 14; D: -; V: TRBV18; size: -
CDR3: CASSLDRPSGNTIYF; DNA: TGTGCCAGCAGTTTGGACCGCCCCTCTGGAAACACCATATATTTT; J: TRBJ1-3; length: 15; D: -; V: TRBV6-8; size: few
CDR3: CASRDRGESPLHF; DNA: TGTGCCAGCAGGGACAGGGGAGAGTCACCCCTCCACTTT; J: TRBJ1-6; length: 13; D: TRBD1; V: TRBV2; size: few
CDR3: CASSLFAGEGYTF; DNA: TGCGCCAGCAGCTTGTTCGCGGGAGAGGGCTACACCTTC; J: TRBJ1-2; length: 13; D: -; V: TRBV5-1; size: once
CDR3: CASSPGGQGGVVYTF; DNA: TGCGCCAGCAGCCCCGGGGGTCAGGGCGGGGTTGTCTACACCTTC; J: TRBJ1-2; length: 15; D: -; V: TRBV4-1; size: few
CDR3: CSARDPVYGYTF; DNA: TGCAGTGCTAGAGATCCTGTCTATGGCTACACCTTC; J: TRBJ1-2; length: 12; D: -; V: TRBV20-1; size: few
CDR3: CASSYAGQVYQPQHF; DNA: TGTGCCAGCAGTTACGCGGGCCAGGTGTACCAGCCCCAGCATTTT; J: TRBJ1-5; length: 15; D: -; V: TRBV6-5; size: few
CDR3: CASSPRGLYGYTF; DNA: TGCGCCAGCAGCCCTCGGGGTCTCTATGGCTACACCTTC; J: TRBJ1-2; length: 13; D: -; V: TRBV4-3; size: -
CDR3: CSVEGNLGDTQYF; DNA: TGCAGCGTCGAGGGGAACCTTGGGGATACGCAGTATTTT; J: TRBJ2-3; length: 13; D: -; V: TRBV29-1; size: -
CDR3: CASSSFQTGKPEAFF; DNA: TGTGCCAGCAGTTCCTTCCAGACGGGGAAACCCGAAGCTTTCTTT; J: TRBJ1-1; length: 15; D: -; V: TRBV6-2/TRBV6-3; size: -
CDR3: CASSLKGGAKNIQYF; DNA: TGTGCCAGCAGCTTAAAGGGGGGAGCCAAAAACATTCAGTACTTC; J: TRBJ2-4; length: 15; D: -; V: TRBV7-3; size: -
CDR3: CASSLLGGPSQPQHF; DNA: TGTGCCAGCAGTCTCCTCGGGGGGCCGAGTCAGCCCCAGCATTTT; J: TRBJ1-5; length: 15; D: -; V: TRBV6-5; size: few
CDR3: CASSRQGGSSYNEQFF; DNA: TGTGCCAGCAGCAGACAAGGAGGCAGCTCCTACAATGAGCAGTTCTTC; J: TRBJ2-1; length: 16; D: -; V: TRBV7-8; size: -
CDR3: CATSQSGVGYTF; DNA: TGTGCCACCAGTCAATCAGGGGTCGGCTACACCTTC; J: TRBJ1-2; length: 12; D: -; V: TRBV24-1; size: few
CDR3: CASSETTSFYEQYF; DNA: TGTGCCAGCAGTGAAACGACTAGCTTTTACGAGCAGTACTTC; J: TRBJ2-7; length: 14; D: TRBD2; V: TRBV7-9; size: -